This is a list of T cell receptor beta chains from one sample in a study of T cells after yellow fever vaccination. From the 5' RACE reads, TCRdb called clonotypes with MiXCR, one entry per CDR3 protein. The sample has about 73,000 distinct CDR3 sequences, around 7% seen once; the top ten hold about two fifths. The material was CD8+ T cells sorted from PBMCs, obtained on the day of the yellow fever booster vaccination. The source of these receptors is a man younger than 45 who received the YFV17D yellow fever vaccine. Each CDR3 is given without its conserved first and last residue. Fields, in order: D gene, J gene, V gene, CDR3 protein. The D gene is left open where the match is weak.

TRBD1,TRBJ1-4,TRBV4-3,ASSLRQGFRKLF
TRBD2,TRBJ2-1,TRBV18,ASSPKLAEGQF
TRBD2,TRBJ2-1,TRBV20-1,SARGTSGSIHEQF
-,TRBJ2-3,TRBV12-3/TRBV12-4,ASSPPGTDTQY
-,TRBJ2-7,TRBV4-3,ASSQDMGGVYYEQY
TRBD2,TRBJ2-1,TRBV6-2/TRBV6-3,ASRYRLAGEDNEQF
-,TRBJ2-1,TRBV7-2,ASSLFSGAGNEQF
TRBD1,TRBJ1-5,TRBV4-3,ASSLGTGDQPQH
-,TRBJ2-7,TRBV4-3,ASSQEFFPDSYEQY
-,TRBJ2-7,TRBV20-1,SARGLADAAYEQY
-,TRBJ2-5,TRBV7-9,ASSPGTKQETQY
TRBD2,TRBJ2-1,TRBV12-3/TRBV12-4,ALCLELAGLGDLYNEQF
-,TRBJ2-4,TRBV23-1,ASTLDLTLAKNIQY
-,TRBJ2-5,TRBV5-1,ASSSPRDSGVETQY
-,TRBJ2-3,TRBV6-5,ASSYSISATQY
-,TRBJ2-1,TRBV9,ASSGGEPSYNEQF
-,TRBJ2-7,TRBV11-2,ASSSTRRGLEQY
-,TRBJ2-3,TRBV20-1,SGGEVLDTDTQY
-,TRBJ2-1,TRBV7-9,ASSTGPLSPYNEQF
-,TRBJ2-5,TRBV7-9,ASSSSKSGPQGETQY
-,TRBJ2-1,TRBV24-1,ATSDYPGHGDNEQF
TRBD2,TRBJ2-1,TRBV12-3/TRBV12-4,ATWTSAGDEQF
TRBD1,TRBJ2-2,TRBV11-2,ASSLAGQLIPGELF
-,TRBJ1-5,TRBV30,AWDPGGNQPQH
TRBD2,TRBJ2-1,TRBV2,ASSERGLAGANEQF
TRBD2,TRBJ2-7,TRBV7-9,ASSPRRGQRESYEQY
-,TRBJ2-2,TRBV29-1,SVNPGGPTGELF
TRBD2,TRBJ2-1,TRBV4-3,ASSPGLAGAYEQF
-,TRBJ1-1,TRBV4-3,ASSQEWDTEAF
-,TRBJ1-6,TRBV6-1,ASLEVGLNYNSPLH
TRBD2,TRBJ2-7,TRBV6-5,ASSYVFSGTTSYEQY
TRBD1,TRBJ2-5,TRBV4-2,ASSQGQGVGETQY
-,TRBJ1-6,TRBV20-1,SATGEGTLH
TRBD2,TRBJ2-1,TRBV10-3,AISEHLAGARYEQF
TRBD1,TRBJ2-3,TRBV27,ASKNRGLGTDTQY
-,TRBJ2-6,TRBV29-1,SVVFSSGANVLT
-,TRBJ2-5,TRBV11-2,ASSFPWVETQY